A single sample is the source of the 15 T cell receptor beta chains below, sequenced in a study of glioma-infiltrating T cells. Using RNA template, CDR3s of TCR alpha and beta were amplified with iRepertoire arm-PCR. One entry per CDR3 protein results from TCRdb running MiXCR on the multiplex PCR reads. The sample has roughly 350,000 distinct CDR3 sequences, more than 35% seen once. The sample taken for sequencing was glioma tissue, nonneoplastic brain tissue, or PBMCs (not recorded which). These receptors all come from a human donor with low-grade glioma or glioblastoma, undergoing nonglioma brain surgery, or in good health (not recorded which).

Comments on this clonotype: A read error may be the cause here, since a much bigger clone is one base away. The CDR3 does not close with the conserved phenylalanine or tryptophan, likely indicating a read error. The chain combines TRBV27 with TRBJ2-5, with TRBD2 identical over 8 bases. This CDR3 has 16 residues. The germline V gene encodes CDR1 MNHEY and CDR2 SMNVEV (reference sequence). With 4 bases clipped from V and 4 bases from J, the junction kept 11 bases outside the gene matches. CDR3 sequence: CASSSRSGGPRETQYI. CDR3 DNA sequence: TGTGCCAGCAGTTCTCGGTCGGGAGGGCCACGAGAGACCCAGTACATC.

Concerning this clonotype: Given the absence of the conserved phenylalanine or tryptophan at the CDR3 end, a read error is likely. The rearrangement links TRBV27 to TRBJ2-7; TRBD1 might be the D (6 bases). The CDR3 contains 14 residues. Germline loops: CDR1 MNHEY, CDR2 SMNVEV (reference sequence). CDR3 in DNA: TGTGCCGGCAGTTTAACGCAGGGGCAGGACGAGCAGTACCTC. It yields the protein CAGSLTQGQDEQYL.

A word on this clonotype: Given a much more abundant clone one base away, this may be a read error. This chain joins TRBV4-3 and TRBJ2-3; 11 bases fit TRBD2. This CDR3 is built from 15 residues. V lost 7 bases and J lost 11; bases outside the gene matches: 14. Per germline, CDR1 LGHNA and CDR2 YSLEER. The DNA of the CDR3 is TGCGCCAGCACTTCGGGGACTAGCGGTGCGAATAAGCAGTATTTT. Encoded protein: CASTSGTSGANKQYF.

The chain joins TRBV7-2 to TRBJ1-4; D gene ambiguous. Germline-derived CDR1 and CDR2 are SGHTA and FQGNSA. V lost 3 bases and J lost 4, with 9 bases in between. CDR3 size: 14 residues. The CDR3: CASSFIRGNEKLFF. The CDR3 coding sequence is TGTGCCAGCAGCTTCATCCGAGGTAATGAAAAACTGTTTTTT.

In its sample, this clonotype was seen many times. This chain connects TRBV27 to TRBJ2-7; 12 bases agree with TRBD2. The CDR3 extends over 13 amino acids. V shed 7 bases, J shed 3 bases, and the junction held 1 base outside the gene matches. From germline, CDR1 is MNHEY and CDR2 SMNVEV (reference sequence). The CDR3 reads CASKTSGSYEQYF. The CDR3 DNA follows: TGTGCCAGCAAGACTAGCGGGAGCTACGAGCAGTACTTC.

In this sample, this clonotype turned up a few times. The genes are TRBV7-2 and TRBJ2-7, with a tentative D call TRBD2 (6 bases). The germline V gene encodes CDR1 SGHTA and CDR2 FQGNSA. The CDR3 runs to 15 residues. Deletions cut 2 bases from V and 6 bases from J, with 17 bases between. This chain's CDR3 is CASSLILAGRGEQYF. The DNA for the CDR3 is TGTGCCAGCAGCTTAATTTTGGCGGGAAGAGGCGAGCAGTACTTC.

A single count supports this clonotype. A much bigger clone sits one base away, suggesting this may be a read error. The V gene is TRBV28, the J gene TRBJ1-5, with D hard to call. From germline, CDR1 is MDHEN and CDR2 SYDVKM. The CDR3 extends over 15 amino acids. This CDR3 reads CASNLPLGGNQPQHF. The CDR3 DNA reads TGTGCCAGCAATTTACCCCTCGGGGGCAATCAGCCCCAGCATTTT.

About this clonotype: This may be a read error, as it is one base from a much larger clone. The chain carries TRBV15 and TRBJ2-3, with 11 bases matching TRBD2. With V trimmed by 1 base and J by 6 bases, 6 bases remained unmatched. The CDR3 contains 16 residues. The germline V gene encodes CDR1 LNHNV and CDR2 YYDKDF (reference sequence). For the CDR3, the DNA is TGTGCCACCAGCAGAGTGACTAGCGGGGCCAGCGATACGCAGTATTTT. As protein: CATSRVTSGASDTQYF.

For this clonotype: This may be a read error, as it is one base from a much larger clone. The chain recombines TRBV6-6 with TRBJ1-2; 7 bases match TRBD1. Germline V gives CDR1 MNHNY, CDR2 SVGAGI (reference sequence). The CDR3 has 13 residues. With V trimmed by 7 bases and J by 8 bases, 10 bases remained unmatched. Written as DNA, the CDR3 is TGTGCCAGCATCCTCTGGACAGGCGTAGGCTACACCTTC. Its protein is CASILWTGVGYTF.

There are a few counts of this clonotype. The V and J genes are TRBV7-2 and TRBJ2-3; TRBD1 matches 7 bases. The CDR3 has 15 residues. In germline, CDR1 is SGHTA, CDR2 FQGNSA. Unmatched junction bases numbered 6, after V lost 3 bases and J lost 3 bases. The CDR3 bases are TGTGCCAGCAGCTTCAGACAGGGAAGGACAGATACGCAGTATTTT. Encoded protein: CASSFRQGRTDTQYF.

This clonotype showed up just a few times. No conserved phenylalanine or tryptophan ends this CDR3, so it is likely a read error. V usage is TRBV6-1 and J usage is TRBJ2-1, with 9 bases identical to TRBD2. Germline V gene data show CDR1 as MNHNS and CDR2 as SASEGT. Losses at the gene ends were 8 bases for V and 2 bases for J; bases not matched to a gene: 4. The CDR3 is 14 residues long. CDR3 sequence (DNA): TGTGCCAGCGATCCTAGCGGGACCTACAATGAGCAGTTCTCC. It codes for CASDPSGTYNEQFS.

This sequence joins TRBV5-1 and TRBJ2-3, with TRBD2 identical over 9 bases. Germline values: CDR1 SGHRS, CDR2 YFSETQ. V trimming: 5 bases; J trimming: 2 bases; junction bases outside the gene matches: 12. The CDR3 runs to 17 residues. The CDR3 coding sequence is TGCGCCAGCAGGGCGAACAGACTAGCGGATTACACAGATACGCAGTATTTT. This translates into CASRANRLADYTDTQYF.

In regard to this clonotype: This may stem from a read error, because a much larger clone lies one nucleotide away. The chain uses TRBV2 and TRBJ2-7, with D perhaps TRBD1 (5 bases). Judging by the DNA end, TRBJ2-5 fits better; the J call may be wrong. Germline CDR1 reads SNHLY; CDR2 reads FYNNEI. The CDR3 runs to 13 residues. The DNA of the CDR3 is TGTGCCAGCTGCAGGGTACTCCAAGAGACCCAGTACTTC. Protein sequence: CASCRVLQETQYF.

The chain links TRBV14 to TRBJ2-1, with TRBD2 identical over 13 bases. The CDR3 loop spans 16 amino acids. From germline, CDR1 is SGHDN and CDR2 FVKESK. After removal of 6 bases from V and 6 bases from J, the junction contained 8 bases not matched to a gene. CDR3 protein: CASSLGLAGEVNEQFF. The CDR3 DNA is TGTGCCAGCAGTCTCGGACTAGCGGGAGAGGTCAATGAGCAGTTCTTC.

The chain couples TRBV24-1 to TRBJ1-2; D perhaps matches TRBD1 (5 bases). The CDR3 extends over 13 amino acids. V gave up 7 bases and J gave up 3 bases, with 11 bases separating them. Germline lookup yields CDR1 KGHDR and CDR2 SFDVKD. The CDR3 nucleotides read TGTGCCACCAGGGGCCGGGGGGACTATGGCTACACCTTC. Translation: CATRGRGDYGYTF.